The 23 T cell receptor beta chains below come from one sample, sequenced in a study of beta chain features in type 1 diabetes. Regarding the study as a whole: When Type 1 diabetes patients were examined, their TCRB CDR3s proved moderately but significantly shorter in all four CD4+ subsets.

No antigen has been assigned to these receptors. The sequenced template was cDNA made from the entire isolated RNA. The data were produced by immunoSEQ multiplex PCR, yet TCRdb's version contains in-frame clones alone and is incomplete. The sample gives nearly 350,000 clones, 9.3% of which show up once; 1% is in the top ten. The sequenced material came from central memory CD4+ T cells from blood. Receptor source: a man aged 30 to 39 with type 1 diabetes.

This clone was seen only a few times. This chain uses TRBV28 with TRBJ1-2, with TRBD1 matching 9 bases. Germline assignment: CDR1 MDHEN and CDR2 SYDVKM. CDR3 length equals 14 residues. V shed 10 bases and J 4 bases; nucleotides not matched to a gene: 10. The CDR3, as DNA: TGTGCCACCCGGGACAGGGAGGGTTTCTATGGCTACACCTTC. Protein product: CATRDREGFYGYTF.

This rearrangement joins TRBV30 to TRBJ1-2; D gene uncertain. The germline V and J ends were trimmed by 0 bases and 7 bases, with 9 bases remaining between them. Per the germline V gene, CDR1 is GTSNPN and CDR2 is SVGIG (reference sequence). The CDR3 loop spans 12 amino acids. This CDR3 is CAWSVVRGGYTF. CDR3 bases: TGTGCCTGGAGTGTGGTACGGGGTGGCTACACCTTC.

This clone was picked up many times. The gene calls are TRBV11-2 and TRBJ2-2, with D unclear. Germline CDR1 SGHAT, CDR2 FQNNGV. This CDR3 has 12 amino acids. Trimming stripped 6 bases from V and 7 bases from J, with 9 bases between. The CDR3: CASRLRDGELFF. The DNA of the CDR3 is TGTGCCAGCAGACTTAGAGACGGGGAGCTGTTTTTT.

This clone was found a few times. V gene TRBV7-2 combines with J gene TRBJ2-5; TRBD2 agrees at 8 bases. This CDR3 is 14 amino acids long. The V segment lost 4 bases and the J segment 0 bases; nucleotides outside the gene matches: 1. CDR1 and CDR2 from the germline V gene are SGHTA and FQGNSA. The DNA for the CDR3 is TGTGCCAGCAGCTATAGCGGGGACCAAGAGACCCAGTACTTC. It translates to CASSYSGDQETQYF. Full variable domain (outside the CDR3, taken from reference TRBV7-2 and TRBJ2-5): GAGVSQSPSNKVTEKGKDVELRCDPISGHTALYWYRQSLGQGLEFLIYFQGNSAPDKSGLPSDRFSAERTGGSVSTLTIQRTQQEDSAVYLCASSYSGDQETQYFGPGTRLLVL.

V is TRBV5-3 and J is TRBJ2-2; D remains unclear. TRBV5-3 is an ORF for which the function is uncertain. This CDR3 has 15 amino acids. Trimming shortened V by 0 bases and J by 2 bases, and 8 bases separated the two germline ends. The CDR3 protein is CARSLVAENTGELFF. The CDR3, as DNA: TGTGCCAGAAGCTTGGTGGCGGAAAACACCGGGGAGCTGTTTTTT.

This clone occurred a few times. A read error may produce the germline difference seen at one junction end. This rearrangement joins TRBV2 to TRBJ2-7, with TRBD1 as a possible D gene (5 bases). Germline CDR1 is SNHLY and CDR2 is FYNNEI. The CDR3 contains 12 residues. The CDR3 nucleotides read TGTGCCAGCAGCGAAGGGGCAGGCGAGCAGTACTTC. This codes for CASSEGAGEQYF.

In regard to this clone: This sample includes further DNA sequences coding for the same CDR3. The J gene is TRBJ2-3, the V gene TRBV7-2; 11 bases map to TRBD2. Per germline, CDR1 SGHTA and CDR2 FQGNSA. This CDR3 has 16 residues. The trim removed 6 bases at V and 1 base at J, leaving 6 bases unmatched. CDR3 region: CASSSGTSGRTDTQYF. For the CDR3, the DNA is TGTGCCAGCAGTTCCGGGACTAGCGGACGCACAGATACGCAGTATTTT.

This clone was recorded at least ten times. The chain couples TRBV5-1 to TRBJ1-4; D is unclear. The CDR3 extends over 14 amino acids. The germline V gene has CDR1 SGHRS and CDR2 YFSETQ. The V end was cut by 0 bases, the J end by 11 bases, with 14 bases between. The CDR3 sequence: CASSLAQAKDKLFF. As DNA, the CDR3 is TGCGCCAGCAGCTTGGCTCAAGCGAAAGACAAACTGTTTTTT.

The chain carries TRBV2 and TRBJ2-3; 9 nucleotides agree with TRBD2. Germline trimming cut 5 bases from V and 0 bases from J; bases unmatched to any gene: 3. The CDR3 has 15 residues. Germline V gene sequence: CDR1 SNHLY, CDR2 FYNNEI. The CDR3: CASSPTSGSTDTQYF. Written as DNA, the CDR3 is TGTGCCAGCAGTCCGACTAGCGGAAGCACAGATACGCAGTATTTT.

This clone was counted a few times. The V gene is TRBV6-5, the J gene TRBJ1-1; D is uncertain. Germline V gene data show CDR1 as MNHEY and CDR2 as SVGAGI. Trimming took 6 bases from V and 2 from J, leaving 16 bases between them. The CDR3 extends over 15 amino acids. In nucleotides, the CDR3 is TGTGCCAGCAGACTATCCCGAGGGTCCAACACTGAAGCTTTCTTT. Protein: CASRLSRGSNTEAFF.

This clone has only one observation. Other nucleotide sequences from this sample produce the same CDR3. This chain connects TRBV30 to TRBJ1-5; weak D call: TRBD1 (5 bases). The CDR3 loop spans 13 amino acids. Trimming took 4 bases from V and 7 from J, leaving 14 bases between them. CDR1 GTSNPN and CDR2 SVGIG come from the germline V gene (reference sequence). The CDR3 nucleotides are TGTGCCTGGACCCGCGGGGGAACCCAGCCCCAGCATTTT. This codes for CAWTRGGTQPQHF.

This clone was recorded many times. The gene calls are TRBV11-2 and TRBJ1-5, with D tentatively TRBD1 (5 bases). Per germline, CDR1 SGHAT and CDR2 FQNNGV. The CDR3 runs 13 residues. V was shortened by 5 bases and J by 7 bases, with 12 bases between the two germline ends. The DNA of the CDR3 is TGTGCCAGCAGCCAGGGACTCTTACAGCCCCAGCATTTT. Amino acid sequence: CASSQGLLQPQHF.

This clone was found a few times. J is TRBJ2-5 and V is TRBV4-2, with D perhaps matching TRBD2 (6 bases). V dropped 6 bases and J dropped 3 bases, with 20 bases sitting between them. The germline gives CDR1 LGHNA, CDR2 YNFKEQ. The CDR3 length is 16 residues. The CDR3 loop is CASSISAGTPEETQYF. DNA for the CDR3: TGTGCCAGCAGTATATCCGCGGGGACCCCCGAAGAGACCCAGTACTTC.

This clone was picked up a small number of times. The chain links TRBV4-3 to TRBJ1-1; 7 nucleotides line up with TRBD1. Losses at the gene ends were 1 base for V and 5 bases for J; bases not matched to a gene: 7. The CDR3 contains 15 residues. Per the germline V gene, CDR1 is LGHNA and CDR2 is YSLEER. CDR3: CASSQGATGWTEAFF. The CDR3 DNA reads TGCGCCAGCAGCCAAGGGGCGACAGGGTGGACTGAAGCTTTCTTT.

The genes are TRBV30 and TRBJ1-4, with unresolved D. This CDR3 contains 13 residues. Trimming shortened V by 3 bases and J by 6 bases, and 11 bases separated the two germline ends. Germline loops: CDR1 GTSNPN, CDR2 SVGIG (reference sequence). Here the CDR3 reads CAWRLGPHEKLFF. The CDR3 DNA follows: TGTGCCTGGAGACTCGGACCGCATGAAAAACTGTTTTTT.

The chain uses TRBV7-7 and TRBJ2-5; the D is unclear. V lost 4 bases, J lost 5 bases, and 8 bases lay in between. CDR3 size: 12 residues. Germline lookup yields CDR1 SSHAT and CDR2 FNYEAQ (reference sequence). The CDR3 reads CASSSDLETQYF. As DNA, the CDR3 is TGTGCCAGCAGCTCCGACTTGGAGACCCAGTACTTC.

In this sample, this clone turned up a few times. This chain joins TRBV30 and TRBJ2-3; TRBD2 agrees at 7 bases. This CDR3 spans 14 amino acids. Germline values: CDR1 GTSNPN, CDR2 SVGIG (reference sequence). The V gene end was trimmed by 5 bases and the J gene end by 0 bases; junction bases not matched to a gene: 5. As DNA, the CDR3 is TGTGCCTGGGGCTTAGCGGGTAGCACAGATACGCAGTATTTT. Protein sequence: CAWGLAGSTDTQYF. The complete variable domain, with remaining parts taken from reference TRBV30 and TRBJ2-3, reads SQTIHQWPATLVQPVGSPLSLECTVEGTSNPNLYWYRQAAGRGLQLLFYSVGIGQISSEVPQNLSASRPQDRQFILSSKKLLLSDSGFYLCAWGLAGSTDTQYFGPGTRLTVL.

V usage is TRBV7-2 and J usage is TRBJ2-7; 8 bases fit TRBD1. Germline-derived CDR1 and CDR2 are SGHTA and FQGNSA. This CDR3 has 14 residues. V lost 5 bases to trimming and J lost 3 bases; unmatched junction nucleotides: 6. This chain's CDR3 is CASSASGGGYEQYF. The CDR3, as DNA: TGTGCCAGCAGCGCCTCAGGGGGCGGCTACGAGCAGTACTTC.

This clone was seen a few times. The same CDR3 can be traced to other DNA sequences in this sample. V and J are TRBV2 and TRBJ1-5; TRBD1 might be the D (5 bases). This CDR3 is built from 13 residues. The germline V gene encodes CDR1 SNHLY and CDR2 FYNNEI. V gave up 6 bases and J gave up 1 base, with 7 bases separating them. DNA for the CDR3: TGTGCCAGCAGCCGGGACAGCAATCAGCCCCAGCATTTT. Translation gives CASSRDSNQPQHF.

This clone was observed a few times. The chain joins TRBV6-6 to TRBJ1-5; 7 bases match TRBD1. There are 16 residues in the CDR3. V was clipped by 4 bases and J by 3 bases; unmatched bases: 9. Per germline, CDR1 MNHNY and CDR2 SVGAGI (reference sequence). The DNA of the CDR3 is TGTGCCAGCAGTTTTTCCCAACAGGGGCTCAATCAGCCCCAGCATTTT. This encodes CASSFSQQGLNQPQHF.

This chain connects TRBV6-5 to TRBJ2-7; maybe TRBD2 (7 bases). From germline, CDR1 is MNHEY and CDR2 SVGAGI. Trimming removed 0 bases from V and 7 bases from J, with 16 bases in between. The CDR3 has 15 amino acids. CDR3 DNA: TGTGCCAGCAGTTACTCCGCGGGGGCCTCGCGGGAGCAGTACTTC. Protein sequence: CASSYSAGASREQYF.

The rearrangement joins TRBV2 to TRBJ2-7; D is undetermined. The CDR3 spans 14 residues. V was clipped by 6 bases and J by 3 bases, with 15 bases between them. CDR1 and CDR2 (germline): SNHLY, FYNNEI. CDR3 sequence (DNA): TGTGCCAGCAGGAAGGAAAAAGGCAACTACGAGCAGTACTTC. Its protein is CASRKEKGNYEQYF.

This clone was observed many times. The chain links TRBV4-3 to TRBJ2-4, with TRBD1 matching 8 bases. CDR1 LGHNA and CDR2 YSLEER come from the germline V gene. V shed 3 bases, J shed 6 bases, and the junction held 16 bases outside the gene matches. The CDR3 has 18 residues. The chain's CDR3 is CASSHRVQGAQEGNIQYF. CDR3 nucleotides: TGCGCCAGCAGCCATAGGGTTCAGGGGGCCCAAGAGGGAAACATTCAGTACTTC.